Listed below are T cell receptor beta chains from one sample, sequenced in a study of shared clonotypes between healthy human individuals. Clones were sequenced by immunoSEQ multiplex PCR, and TCRdb holds only the in-frame ones, with some missing. The sample has some 2,500,000 clones, over 85% seen once. The sample comprised naive CD4+ T cells from PBMCs. These receptors all stem from a man younger than 30 in good health. Some clones in this sample may be carry-over from other donors' samples. Each CDR3 is given with its conserved first and last residue. D genes are given only for firm matches. Size tells how often a clone was seen (once, few, many) or the class of an expanded clone, and some rows leave it out.

J | V | D | size | DNA | CDR3
TRBJ2-7 | TRBV6-1 | TRBD2 | NA | TGTGCCAGCAGTGACCCCTGGACTAGCGGGAGTCTAGATGAGCAGTACTTC | CASSDPWTSGSLDEQYF
TRBJ2-7 | TRBV5-6 | NA | NA | TGTGCCAGCAGCTTGGAACGGGGTATCGAGCAGTACTTC | CASSLERGIEQYF
TRBJ2-5 | TRBV29-1 | NA | NA | TGCAGCGTTGCCCGCAGGCTCCAAGAGACCCAGTACTTC | CSVARRLQETQYF
TRBJ2-7 | TRBV15 | NA | NA | TGTGCCACCAGCAGAGATTTTGGGGGGAACGAGCAGTACTTC | CATSRDFGGNEQYF
TRBJ2-4 | TRBV14 | TRBD1 | NA | TGTGCCAGCAGCCAAGGACAGGGGAAAAACATTCAGTACTTC | CASSQGQGKNIQYF
TRBJ2-1 | TRBV28 | TRBD2 | NA | TGTGCCAGCAGACGGTTGGTGGGAGGGTATGAGCAGTTCTTC | CASRRLVGGYEQFF
TRBJ1-1 | TRBV27 | NA | NA | TGTGCCAGCAGATCGAGTAAGAACACTGAAGCTTTCTTT | CASRSSKNTEAFF
TRBJ2-1 | TRBV14 | NA | NA | TGTGCCAGCTCCGGAGGAACCTACAATGAGCAGTTCTTC | CASSGGTYNEQFF
TRBJ1-3 | TRBV4-1 | NA | NA | TGCGCCAGCAGCCAAGATCCGGGGGTGCCTGGAAACACCATATATTTT | CASSQDPGVPGNTIYF
TRBJ2-1 | TRBV5-1 | TRBD2 | NA | TGCGCCAGCAGCGCAGCGGGAGGTGACAATGAGCAGTTCTTC | CASSAAGGDNEQFF
TRBJ2-2 | TRBV5-6 | NA | NA | TGTGCCAGCAGCTTTCGGGGGCCCGGGGAGCTGTTTTTT | CASSFRGPGELFF
TRBJ1-1 | TRBV7-3 | NA | once | TGTGCCAGCAGCTTAACGGGGGGTTCGAACACTGAAGCTTTCTTT | CASSLTGGSNTEAFF
TRBJ1-2 | TRBV7-9 | NA | NA | TGTGCCAGCAGCTTAAACAGGAACTATGGCTACACCTTC | CASSLNRNYGYTF
TRBJ1-2 | TRBV7-2 | NA | NA | TGTGCCAGCAGCTTAGCTGAGGGCCGAAAGGGCTACACCTTC | CASSLAEGRKGYTF
TRBJ1-1 | TRBV11-2 | NA | NA | TGTGCCAGCAGCCACCCAAGAAGGGGCGCCGTCGGCACTGAAGCTTTCTTT | CASSHPRRGAVGTEAFF
TRBJ2-5 | TRBV6-1 | NA | NA | TGTGCCAGCAGTTTACGGGAGACCCAGTACTTC | CASSLRETQYF
TRBJ2-7 | TRBV11-2 | NA | NA | TGTGCCAGCAGCCCCCCGGGGGCCTACGAGCAGTACTTC | CASSPPGAYEQYF
TRBJ1-5 | TRBV6-1 | NA | NA | TGTGCCAGCAGTGCCCCGGGGGGGTCGTATCAGCCCCAGCATTTT | CASSAPGGSYQPQHF
TRBJ2-3 | TRBV27 | TRBD1 | NA | TGTGCCAGCAGTTCCCCGGGACAGGGAACAGATACGCAGTATTTT | CASSSPGQGTDTQYF
TRBJ2-7 | TRBV11-1 | NA | NA | TGTGCCAGCAGCTTAGGAAACAGTATCTACGAGCAGTACTTC | CASSLGNSIYEQYF
TRBJ2-6 | TRBV7-2 | NA | NA | TGTGCCAGCAGCCCCCCTGGGACGGGACTCTCTGGGGCCAACGTCCTGACTTTC | CASSPPGTGLSGANVLTF
TRBJ2-7 | TRBV5-1 | TRBD2 | NA | TGCGCCAGCAGCCTAGCGGGCCGCTACTCCTACGAGCAGTACTTC | CASSLAGRYSYEQYF
TRBJ1-3 | TRBV11-2 | NA | once | TGTGCCAGCAGCTTAGCCCCCCGGGGCCGGGGAAACACCATATATTTT | CASSLAPRGRGNTIYF
TRBJ1-4 | TRBV2 | TRBD1 | NA | TGTGCCAGCAGCGTACAGGGGGGGCCTAATGAAAAACTGTTTTTT | CASSVQGGPNEKLFF
TRBJ2-4 | TRBV6-4 | NA | NA | TGTGCCAGCAGTGAGGTAGAAACGGGCATTCAGTACTTC | CASSEVETGIQYF
TRBJ2-1 | TRBV10-3 | TRBD2 | NA | TGTGCCATCAGAGCGACTAGCGGGTCCTACAATGAGCAGTTCTTC | CAIRATSGSYNEQFF
TRBJ2-3 | TRBV5-1 | NA | once | TGCGCCAGCAGCTTGCTGACCGGCCCAGATACGCAGTATTTT | CASSLLTGPDTQYF
TRBJ2-3 | TRBV7-2 | TRBD2 | NA | TGTGCCAGCAGCCGGACTAGCCCAGATACGCAGTATTTT | CASSRTSPDTQYF
TRBJ2-1 | TRBV29-1 | NA | NA | TGCAGCGTTGGGTCTAGCGACCCCCTCAAGGAGCAGTTCTTC | CSVGSSDPLKEQFF
TRBJ2-1 | TRBV28 | NA | NA | TGTGCCAGCAGTTTATATGGCGGAGGGGGGCGGAATGAGCAGTTCTTC | CASSLYGGGGRNEQFF
TRBJ2-5 | TRBV27 | TRBD2 | NA | TGTGCCAGCAGTCCACGACCGACTAGCGGGGACTCACAAGAGACCCAGTACTTC | CASSPRPTSGDSQETQYF
TRBJ2-7 | TRBV30 | NA | once | TGTGCCTGGAGTGTGGGACACCAGGAGCAGTACTTC | CAWSVGHQEQYF
TRBJ2-1 | TRBV6-5 | NA | NA | TGTGCCAGCAGTCCCCGCCTAGGAGAGCAGTTCTTC | CASSPRLGEQFF